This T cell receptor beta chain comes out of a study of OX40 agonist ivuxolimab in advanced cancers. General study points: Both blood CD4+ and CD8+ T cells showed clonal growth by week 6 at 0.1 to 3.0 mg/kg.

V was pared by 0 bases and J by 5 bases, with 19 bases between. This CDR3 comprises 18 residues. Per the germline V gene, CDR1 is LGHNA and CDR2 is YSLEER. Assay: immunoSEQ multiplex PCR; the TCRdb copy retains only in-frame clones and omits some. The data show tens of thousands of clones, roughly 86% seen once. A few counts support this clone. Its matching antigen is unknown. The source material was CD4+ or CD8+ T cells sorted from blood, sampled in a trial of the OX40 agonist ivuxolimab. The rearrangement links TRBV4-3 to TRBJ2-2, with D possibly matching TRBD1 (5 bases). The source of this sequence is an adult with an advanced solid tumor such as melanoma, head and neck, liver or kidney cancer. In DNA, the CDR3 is TGCGCCAGCAGCCAAGAGGCTTCCGTGACAGAGCTGACCGGGGAGCTGTTTTTT. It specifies CASSQEASVTELTGELFF.